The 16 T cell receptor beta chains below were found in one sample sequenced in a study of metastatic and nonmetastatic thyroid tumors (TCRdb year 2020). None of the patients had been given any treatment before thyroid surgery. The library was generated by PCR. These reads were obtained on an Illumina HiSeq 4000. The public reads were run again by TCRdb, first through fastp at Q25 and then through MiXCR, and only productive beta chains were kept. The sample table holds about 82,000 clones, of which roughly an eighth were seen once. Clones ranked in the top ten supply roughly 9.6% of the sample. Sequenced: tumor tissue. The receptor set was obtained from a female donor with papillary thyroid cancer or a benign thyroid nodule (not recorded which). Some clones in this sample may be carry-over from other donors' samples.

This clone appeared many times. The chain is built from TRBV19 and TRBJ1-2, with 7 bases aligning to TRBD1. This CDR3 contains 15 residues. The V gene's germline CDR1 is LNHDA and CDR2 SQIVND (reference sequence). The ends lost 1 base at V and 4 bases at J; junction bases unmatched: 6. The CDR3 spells CASSIARGQSYGYTF. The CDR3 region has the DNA TGTGCCAGTAGTATAGCCCGGGGACAGTCCTATGGCTACACCTTC. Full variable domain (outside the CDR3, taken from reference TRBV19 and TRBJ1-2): DGGITQSPKYLFRKEGQNVTLSCEQNLNHDAMYWYRQDPGQGLRLIYYSQIVNDFQKGDIAEGYSVSREKKESFPLTVTSAQKNPTAFYLCASSIARGQSYGYTFGSGTRLTVV.

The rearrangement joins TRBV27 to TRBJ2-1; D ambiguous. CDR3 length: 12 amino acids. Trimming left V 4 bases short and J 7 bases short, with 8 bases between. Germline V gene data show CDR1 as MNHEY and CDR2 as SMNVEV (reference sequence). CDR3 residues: CASSSSRNEQFF. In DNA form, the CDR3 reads TGTGCCAGCAGTTCGAGCAGGAATGAGCAGTTCTTC.

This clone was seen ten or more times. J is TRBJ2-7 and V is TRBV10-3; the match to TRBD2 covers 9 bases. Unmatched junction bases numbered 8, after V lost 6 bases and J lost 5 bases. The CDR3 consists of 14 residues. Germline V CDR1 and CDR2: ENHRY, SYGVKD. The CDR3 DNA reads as TGTGCCATCAGCATTAGCGGGAGTAATCACGAGCAGTACTTC. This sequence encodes CAISISGSNHEQYF.

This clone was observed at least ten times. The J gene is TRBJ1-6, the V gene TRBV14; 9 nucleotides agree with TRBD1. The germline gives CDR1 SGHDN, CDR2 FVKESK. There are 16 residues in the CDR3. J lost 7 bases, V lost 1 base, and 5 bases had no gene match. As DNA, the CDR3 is TGTGCCAGCAGCCAAGGCACAGGGGGCGCGAATTCACCCCTCCACTTT. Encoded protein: CASSQGTGGANSPLHF.

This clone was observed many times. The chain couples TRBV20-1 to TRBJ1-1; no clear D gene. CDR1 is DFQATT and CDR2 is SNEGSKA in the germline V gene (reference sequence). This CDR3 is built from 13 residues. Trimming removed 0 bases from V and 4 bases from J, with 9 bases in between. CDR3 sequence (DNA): TGCAGTGCTAGAGATCTCAGTACCACTGAAGCTTTCTTT. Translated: CSARDLSTTEAFF.

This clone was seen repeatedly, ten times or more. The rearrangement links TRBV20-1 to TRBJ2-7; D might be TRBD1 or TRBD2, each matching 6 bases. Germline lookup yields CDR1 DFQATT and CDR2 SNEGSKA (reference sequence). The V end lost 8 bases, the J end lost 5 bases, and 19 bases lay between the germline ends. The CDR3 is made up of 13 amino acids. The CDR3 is CSTGASYGDEQYF. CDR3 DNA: TGCAGTACGGGGGCCTCCTACGGGGACGAGCAGTACTTC.

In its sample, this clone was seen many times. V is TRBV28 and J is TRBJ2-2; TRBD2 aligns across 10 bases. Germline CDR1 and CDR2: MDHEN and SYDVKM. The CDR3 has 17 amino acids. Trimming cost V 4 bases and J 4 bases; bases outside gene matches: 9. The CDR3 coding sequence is TGTGCCAGCAGTTCCCCGGCTAGCGGGAGCAGCACCGGGGAGCTGTTTTTT. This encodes CASSSPASGSSTGELFF.

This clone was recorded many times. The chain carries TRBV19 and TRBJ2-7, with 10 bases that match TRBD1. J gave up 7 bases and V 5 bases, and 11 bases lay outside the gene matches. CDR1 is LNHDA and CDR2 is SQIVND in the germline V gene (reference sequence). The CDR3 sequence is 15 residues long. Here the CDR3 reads CASSGGTGASREQYF. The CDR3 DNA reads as TGTGCCAGTAGTGGTGGGACAGGGGCATCTCGGGAGCAGTACTTC. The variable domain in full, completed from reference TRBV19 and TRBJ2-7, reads DGGITQSPKYLFRKEGQNVTLSCEQNLNHDAMYWYRQDPGQGLRLIYYSQIVNDFQKGDIAEGYSVSREKKESFPLTVTSAQKNPTAFYLCASSGGTGASREQYFGPGTRLTVT.

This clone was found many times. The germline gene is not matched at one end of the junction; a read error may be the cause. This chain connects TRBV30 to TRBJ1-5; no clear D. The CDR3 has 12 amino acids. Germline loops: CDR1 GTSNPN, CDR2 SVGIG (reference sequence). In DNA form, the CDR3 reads TGCGCCGGGTCGGAGAACAATCAGCCCCAGCATTTT. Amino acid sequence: CAGSENNQPQHF.

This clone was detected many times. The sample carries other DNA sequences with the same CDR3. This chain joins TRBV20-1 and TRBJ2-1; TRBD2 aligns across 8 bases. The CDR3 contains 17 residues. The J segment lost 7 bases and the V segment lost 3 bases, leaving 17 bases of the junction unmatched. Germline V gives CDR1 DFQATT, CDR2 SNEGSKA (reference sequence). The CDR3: CSASRGWVASGSNEQFF. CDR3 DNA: TGCAGTGCTAGTAGGGGATGGGTCGCTAGCGGGTCAAATGAGCAGTTCTTC.

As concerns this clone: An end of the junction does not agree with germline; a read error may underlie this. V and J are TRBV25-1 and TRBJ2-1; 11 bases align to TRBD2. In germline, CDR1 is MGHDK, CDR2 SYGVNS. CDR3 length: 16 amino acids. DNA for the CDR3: TGTGGCAGCAGTGAATTTCGGGGACTAGCGGATAATGAGCAGTTCTTC. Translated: CGSSEFRGLADNEQFF.

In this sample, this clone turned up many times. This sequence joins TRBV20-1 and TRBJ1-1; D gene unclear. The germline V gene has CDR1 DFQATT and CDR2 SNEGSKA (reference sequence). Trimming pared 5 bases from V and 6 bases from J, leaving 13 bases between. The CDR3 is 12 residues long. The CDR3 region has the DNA TGCAGTGCTGCCAGCCCTCGGTCTGAAGCTTTCTTT. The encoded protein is CSAASPRSEAFF.

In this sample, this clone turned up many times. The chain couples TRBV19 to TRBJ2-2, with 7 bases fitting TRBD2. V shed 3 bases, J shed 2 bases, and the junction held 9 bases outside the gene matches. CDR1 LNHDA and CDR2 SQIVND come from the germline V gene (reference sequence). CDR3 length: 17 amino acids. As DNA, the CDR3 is TGTGCCAGTAGTATGAGGAACGGCGGGGGTAACACCGGGGAGCTGTTTTTT. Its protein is CASSMRNGGGNTGELFF.

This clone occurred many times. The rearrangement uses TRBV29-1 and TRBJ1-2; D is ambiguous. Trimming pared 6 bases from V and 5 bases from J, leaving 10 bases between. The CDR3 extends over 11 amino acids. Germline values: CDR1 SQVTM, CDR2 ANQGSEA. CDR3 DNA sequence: TGCAGCGTGGCAGAAGATTATGGCTACACCTTC. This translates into CSVAEDYGYTF.

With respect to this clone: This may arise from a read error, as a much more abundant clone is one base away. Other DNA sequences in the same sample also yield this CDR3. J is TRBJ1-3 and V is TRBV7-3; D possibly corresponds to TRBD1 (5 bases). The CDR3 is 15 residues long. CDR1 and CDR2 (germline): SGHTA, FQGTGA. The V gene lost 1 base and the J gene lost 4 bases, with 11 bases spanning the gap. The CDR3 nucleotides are TGTGCCAGCAGCTTAAATGGGGGTTACGGAAACACCATATATTTT. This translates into CASSLNGGYGNTIYF.

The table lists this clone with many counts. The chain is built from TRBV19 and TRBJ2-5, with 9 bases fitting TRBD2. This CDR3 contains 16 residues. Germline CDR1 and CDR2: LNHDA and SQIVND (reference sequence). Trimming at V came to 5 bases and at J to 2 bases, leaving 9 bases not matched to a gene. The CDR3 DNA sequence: TGTGCCAGTAGTGGCCGGACTAGCGCCCTACAAGAGACCCAGTACTTC. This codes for CASSGRTSALQETQYF.